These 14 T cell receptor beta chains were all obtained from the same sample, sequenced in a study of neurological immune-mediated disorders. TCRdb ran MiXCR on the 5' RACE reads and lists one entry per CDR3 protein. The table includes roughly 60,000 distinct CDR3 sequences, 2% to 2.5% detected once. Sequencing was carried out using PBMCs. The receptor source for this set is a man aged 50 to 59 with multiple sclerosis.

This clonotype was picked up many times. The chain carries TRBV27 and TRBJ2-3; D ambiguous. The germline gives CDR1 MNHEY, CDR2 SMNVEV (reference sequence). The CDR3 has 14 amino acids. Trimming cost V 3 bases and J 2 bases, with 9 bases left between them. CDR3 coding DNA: TGTGCCAGCAGTTTTTTCCCTGTCACAGATACGCAGTATTTT. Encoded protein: CASSFFPVTDTQYF.

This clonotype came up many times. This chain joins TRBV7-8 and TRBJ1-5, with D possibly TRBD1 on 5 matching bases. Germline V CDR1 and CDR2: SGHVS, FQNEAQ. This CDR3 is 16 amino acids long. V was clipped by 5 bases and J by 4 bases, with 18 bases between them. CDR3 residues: CASSPLVGQDNQPQHF. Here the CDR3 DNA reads TGTGCCAGCAGCCCCTTAGTGGGGCAGGATAATCAGCCCCAGCATTTT.

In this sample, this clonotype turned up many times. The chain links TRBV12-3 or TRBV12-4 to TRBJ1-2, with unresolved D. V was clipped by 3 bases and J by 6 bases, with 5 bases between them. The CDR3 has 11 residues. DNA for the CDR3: TGTGCCAGCAGTTTCCGGCATGGCTACACCTTC. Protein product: CASSFRHGYTF.

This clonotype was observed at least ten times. The CDR3 spells CASTLLTGANVLTF. The CDR3 DNA sequence: TGTGCCAGCACCCTTCTTACTGGGGCCAACGTCCTGACTTTC. This chain uses TRBV3-1 with TRBJ2-6; D unclear. V was cut by 7 bases and J by 2 bases, with 9 bases left in between. CDR1 and CDR2 from the germline V gene are LGHDT and YNNKEL (reference sequence). This CDR3 has 14 residues.

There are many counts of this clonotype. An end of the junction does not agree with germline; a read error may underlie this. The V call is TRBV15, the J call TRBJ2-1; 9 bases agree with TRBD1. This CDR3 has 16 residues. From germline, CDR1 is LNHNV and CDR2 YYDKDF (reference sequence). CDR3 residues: CATSRESRTGDNEQFF. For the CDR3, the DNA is TGTGCAACCAGCAGAGAGTCCAGGACAGGGGACAATGAGCAGTTCTTC.

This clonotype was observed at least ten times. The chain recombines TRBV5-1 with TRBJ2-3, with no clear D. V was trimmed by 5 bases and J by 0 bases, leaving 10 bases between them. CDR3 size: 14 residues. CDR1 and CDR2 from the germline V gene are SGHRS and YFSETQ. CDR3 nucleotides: TGCGCCAGCAGGGTCGACATCAGCACAGATACGCAGTATTTT. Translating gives CASRVDISTDTQYF.

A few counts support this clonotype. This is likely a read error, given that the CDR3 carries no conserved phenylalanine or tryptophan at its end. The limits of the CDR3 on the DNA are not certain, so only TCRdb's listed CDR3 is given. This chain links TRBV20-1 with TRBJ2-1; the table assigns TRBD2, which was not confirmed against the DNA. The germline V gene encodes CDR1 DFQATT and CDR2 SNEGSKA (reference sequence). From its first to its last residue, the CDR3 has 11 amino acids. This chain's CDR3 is CSARDTTRSVN.

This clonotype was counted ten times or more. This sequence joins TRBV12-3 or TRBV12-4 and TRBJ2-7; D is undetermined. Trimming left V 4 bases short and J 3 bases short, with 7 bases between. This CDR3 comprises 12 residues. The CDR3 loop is CASSSRFYEQYF. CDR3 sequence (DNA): TGTGCCAGCAGTTCTAGGTTCTACGAGCAGTACTTC.

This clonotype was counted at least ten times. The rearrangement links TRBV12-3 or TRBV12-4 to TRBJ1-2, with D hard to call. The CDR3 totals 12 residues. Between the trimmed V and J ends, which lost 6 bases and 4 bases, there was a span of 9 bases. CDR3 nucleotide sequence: TGTGCCAGCAGCCAACTTAGCTATGGCTACACCTTC. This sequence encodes CASSQLSYGYTF.

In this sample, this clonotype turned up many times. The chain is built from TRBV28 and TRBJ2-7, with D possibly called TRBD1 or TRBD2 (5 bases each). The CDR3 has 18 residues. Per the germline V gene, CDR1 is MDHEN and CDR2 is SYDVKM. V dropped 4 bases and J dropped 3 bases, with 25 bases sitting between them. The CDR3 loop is CASSSGVFIGTKDYEQYF. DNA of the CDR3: TGTGCCAGCAGTTCTGGTGTATTTATAGGGACGAAGGACTACGAGCAGTACTTC.

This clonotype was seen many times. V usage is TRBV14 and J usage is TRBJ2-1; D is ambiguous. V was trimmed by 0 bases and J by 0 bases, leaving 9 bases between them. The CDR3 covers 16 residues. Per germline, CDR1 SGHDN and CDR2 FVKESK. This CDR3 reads CASSQEKVLSYNEQFF. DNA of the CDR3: TGTGCCAGCAGCCAAGAAAAAGTCCTCTCCTACAATGAGCAGTTCTTC.

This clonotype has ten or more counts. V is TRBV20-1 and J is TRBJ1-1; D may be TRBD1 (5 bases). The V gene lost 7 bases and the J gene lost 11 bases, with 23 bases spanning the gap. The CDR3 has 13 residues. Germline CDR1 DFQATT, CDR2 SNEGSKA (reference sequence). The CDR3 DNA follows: TGCAGTGTCACCGTGGGGCCAACACCGAGGGCTTTCTTT. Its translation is CSVTVGPTPRAFF.

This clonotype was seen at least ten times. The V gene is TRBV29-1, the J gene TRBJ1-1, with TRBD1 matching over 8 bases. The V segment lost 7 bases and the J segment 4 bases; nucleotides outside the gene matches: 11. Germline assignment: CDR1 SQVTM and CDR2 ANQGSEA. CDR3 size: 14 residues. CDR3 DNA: TGCAGCGCACTAGACAGGGGACCAGGCACTGAAGCTTTCTTT. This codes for CSALDRGPGTEAFF.

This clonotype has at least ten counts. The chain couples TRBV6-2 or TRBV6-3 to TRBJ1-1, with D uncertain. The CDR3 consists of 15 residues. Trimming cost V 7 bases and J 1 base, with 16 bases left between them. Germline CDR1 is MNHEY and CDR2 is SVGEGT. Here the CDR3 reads CASIYRGLSNTEAFF. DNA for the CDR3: TGTGCCAGCATCTATCGAGGACTTTCGAACACTGAAGCTTTCTTT.